Listed below are T cell receptor beta chains from one sample, sequenced in a study of blood T cells in healthy people across ages. TCRdb called the 5' RACE reads again in MiXCR, with one record for every CDR3 protein. The data show roughly 680,000 distinct CDR3 sequences, 21% seen once. Sequenced: blood. The receptor set was obtained from a man aged 65-85 years in good health. The CDR3 runs from the conserved cysteine through the conserved F or W. The order of the fields is clone size, J gene, D gene, V gene, CDR3 DNA, CDR3 protein. A D gene is named only where the DNA matches it firmly. Rows may omit the clone size; those that give it use once, few, many or a size class.

>few|TRBJ1-1|.|TRBV12-3/TRBV12-4
TGTGCCAGCAGTCACGGGGGGGGCACTGAAGCTTTCTTT
CASSHGGGTEAFF
>.|TRBJ2-7|.|TRBV3-1
TGTGCCAGCAGCCACAGGAGGGGGCCTTCCCCCTACGAGCAGTACTTC
CASSHRRGPSPYEQYF
>few|TRBJ1-1|.|TRBV3-1
TGTGCCAGCAGCCAAGATTGGTGGGCTGAAGCTTTCTTT
CASSQDWWAEAFF
>few|TRBJ2-3|.|TRBV24-1
TGTGCCACCAGTGATCCTGGACATGCGCAGTATTTT
CATSDPGHAQYF
>few|TRBJ2-7|TRBD2|TRBV7-6
TGTGCCAGCAGCTTAGAGCGGGGAGGCACCTACGAGCAGTACTTC
CASSLERGGTYEQYF
>few|TRBJ2-3|.|TRBV2
TGTGCCAGCAGTGAGGCCCCGGATACGCAGTATTTT
CASSEAPDTQYF
>.|TRBJ1-2|TRBD1|TRBV10-3
TGTGCCATCAGCCCCAGGGGGCCTAACTATGGCTACACCTTC
CAISPRGPNYGYTF
>once|TRBJ2-5|.|TRBV6-1
TGTGCCAGCGATTGGACGGTACAAGAGACCCAGTACTTC
CASDWTVQETQYF
>few|TRBJ2-2|.|TRBV28
TGTGCCAGCACCTTAACAGGGAACACCGGGGAGCTGTTTTTT
CASTLTGNTGELFF
>.|TRBJ2-3|.|TRBV20-1
TGCAGTGCCACTTTTTACACCGCTAGCACAGATACGCAGTATTTT
CSATFYTASTDTQYF
>.|TRBJ2-2|.|TRBV9
TGTGCCAGCAGCGTAGAGCTGACCGGGGAGCTGTTTTTT
CASSVELTGELFF
>few|TRBJ2-5|.|TRBV5-1
TGCGCCAGCAGCTTGGAAGGTGGCAGGCAAGAGACCCAGTACTTC
CASSLEGGRQETQYF
>few|TRBJ2-1|TRBD2|TRBV29-1
TGCAGCGTTGAGGGACTAGCGGGAGTTAGGGTTTTCAATGAGCAGTTCTTC
CSVEGLAGVRVFNEQFF
>few|TRBJ2-5|TRBD2|TRBV20-1
TGCAGTGCCCCGACTAGCGGACAAGAGACCCAGTACTTC
CSAPTSGQETQYF
>.|TRBJ1-2|TRBD1|TRBV12-3/TRBV12-4
TGTGCCAGCAGTTCCAGGGGGCCGACGTATGGCTACACCTTC
CASSSRGPTYGYTF
>.|TRBJ2-7|.|TRBV20-1
TGCAGTGTAATGGGCGGAATCGGCTACGAGCAGTACTTC
CSVMGGIGYEQYF
>few|TRBJ2-3|TRBD1|TRBV7-3
TGTGCCAGCAGCCAGGGACAGGCCCCAGATACGCAGTATTTT
CASSQGQAPDTQYF
>.|TRBJ2-5|.|TRBV20-1
TGCAGTGCTGCTCCGCCCAGGGAGCTCACGGAGACCGAGTACTTC
CSAAPPRELTETEYF
>.|TRBJ2-3|TRBD2|TRBV20-1
TGCAGTGCTAGTGGCGGGAGCGGGACCACAGATACGCAGTATTTT
CSASGGSGTTDTQYF
>few|TRBJ2-3|.|TRBV20-1
TGCAGTGCTTCGGACAGACCAGATACGCAGTATTTT
CSASDRPDTQYF
>few|TRBJ2-5|TRBD2|TRBV5-1
TGCGCCAGCAGCTTAATCGGCAGGGAGGGAGAGACCCAGTACTTC
CASSLIGREGETQYF
>.|TRBJ2-3|.|TRBV3-1
TGTGCCAGCAGCCCGACAGACACGGGATTCACGCAGTATTTT
CASSPTDTGFTQYF
>few|TRBJ2-2|.|TRBV6-5
TGTGCCAGCAAAGCTAGGGGGGCAACAGGGGAGCTGTTTTTT
CASKARGATGELFF
>.|TRBJ2-7|TRBD2|TRBV28
TGTGCCAGCAGAACCTACTCTAGCGGGAGGAACGAGCAGTACTTC
CASRTYSSGRNEQYF
>many|TRBJ1-2|TRBD1|TRBV3-1
TGTGCCAGCAGCCAAACGAACAGGGGGGGTGGCTACACCTTC
CASSQTNRGGGYTF
>.|TRBJ2-1|TRBD2|TRBV9
TGTGCCAGCAGCGTAGGGCCGGCTAGCGGGTACAATGAGCAGTTCTTC
CASSVGPASGYNEQFF
>many|TRBJ1-5|.|TRBV12-3/TRBV12-4
TGTGCCAGCAGCCGACCTAGTGGGAGGCTGATTCAGCCCCAGCATTTT
CASSRPSGRLIQPQHF
>few|TRBJ2-1|TRBD2|TRBV20-1
TGCAGTGCTAGTTCGCTAGCGGGAGTTAATGAGCAGTTCTTC
CSASSLAGVNEQFF